This is a list of T cell receptor beta chains from one sample in a study of metastatic and nonmetastatic thyroid tumors. TCRdb re-called the PCR reads via MiXCR. The sample shows approximately 7,000 clones, 27% of them seen only once. Sample: adjacent normal tissue. Source of these receptors: a male donor with papillary thyroid cancer or a benign thyroid nodule (not recorded which). Some clones in this sample may be carry-over from other donors' samples. Both conserved end residues are part of each CDR3. A D gene is named only where the DNA matches it firmly. A row's size may be missing; if present it is once, few, many or a size class.

clone_size cdr3_length d_call j_call v_call cdr3_aa cdr3_nt
NA 13 NA TRBJ1-1 TRBV2 CASMRTQNTEAFF TGTGCCAGCATGCGGACACAGAACACTGAAGCTTTCTTT
NA 15 NA TRBJ2-1 TRBV6-1 CASSERGLEGVVGFF TGTGCCAGCAGTGAACGGGGTTTGGAGGGGGTAGTTGGGTTCTTC
few 13 NA TRBJ2-5 TRBV29-1 CSVDNYRQETQYF TGCAGCGTTGATAATTACAGGCAAGAGACCCAGTACTTC
many 13 NA TRBJ1-1 TRBV28 CASSLSGGAEAFF TGTGCCAGCAGTTTATCCGGCGGGGCTGAAGCTTTCTTT
NA 13 TRBD2 TRBJ2-7 TRBV30 CAWRRGGSYEQYF TGTGCCTGGAGACGCGGGGGCTCCTACGAGCAGTACTTC
NA 16 TRBD2 TRBJ2-7 TRBV6-2/TRBV6-3 CASTTAPGLAGNEQYF TGTGCCAGCACGACCGCACCGGGACTAGCGGGAAACGAGCAGTACTTC
medium-sized 15 TRBD1 TRBJ1-5 TRBV10-3 CAISGTGYSNQPQHF TGTGCCATCAGCGGGACAGGGTATAGCAATCAGCCCCAGCATTTT
NA 19 NA TRBJ1-1 TRBV6-2/TRBV6-3 CASSYSVLAHFSMNTEAFF TGTGCCAGCAGTTACTCCGTCTTAGCCCACTTCAGCATGAACACTGAAGCTTTCTTT
NA 13 NA TRBJ1-1 TRBV6-1 CASSERASTEAFF TGTGCCAGCAGTGAGCGGGCGTCCACTGAAGCTTTCTTT
NA 16 NA TRBJ2-7 TRBV11-2 CASSLDDIWQGYEQYF TGTGCCAGCAGCTTAGACGATATTTGGCAGGGTTACGAGCAGTACTTC
few 12 NA TRBJ2-2 TRBV12-3/TRBV12-4 CVSSFGTGELFF TGTGTCAGCAGTTTTGGGACCGGGGAGCTGTTTTTT
many 16 TRBD2 TRBJ2-7 TRBV20-1 CSARPASGRVGYEQYF TGCAGTGCTAGACCAGCTAGCGGGAGGGTAGGCTACGAGCAGTACTTC
few 16 TRBD2 TRBJ2-7 TRBV28 CASSFLGLDRPYEQYF TGTGCCAGCAGTTTTTTGGGACTAGACCGGCCTTACGAGCAGTACTTC
NA 15 TRBD1 TRBJ2-7 TRBV28 CASSDAGTGAYEQYF TGTGCCAGCAGTGACGCCGGGACAGGAGCCTACGAGCAGTACTTC
NA 15 NA TRBJ1-2 TRBV6-1 CASSEGGPTLYGYTF TGTGCCAGCAGTGAAGGGGGCCCCACTTTGTATGGCTACACCTTC
NA 16 TRBD2 TRBJ2-5 TRBV7-2 CASSLVSGGIQETQYF TGTGCCAGCAGCTTAGTTAGCGGGGGAATCCAAGAGACCCAGTACTTC
medium-sized 13 TRBD1 TRBJ2-5 TRBV28 CASRGQGFETQYF TGTGCCAGCAGGGGACAGGGCTTCGAGACCCAGTACTTC
NA 15 TRBD2 TRBJ2-7 TRBV5-8 CASSFGLAGGDEQYF TGTGCCAGCAGCTTTGGTCTAGCGGGAGGGGATGAGCAGTACTTC
NA 16 NA TRBJ1-1 TRBV11-2 CASSLQRGIVNTEAFF TGTGCCAGCAGCTTACAGAGGGGCATTGTGAACACTGAAGCTTTCTTT
many 18 TRBD1 TRBJ2-6 TRBV24-1 CATSDTGTGGPGANVLTF TGTGCCACCAGTGATACCGGGACAGGGGGTCCCGGGGCCAACGTCCTGACTTTC
medium-sized 17 TRBD2 TRBJ2-5 TRBV11-2 CASSPGLAGVGRETQYF TGTGCCAGCAGCCCCGGACTAGCGGGAGTTGGGAGGGAGACCCAGTACTTC
few 16 NA TRBJ2-3 TRBV28 CAATNWDSQSTDTQYF TGTGCCGCGACGAATTGGGACTCGCAAAGCACAGATACGCAGTATTTT
medium-sized 15 NA TRBJ1-4 TRBV19 CASSTSPATNEKLFF TGTGCCAGTAGTACCTCACCAGCAACTAATGAAAAACTGTTTTTT
medium-sized 14 NA TRBJ2-1 TRBV9 CASSVDGSAGEQFF TGTGCCAGCAGCGTAGATGGTAGCGCGGGTGAGCAGTTCTTC
NA 14 TRBD1 TRBJ2-1 TRBV12-3/TRBV12-4 CASTPGTGSGEQFF TGTGCCAGCACCCCCGGGACAGGGTCGGGTGAGCAGTTCTTC
NA 16 TRBD2 TRBJ2-3 TRBV4-1 CASSTRAGTSTDTQYF TGCGCCAGCAGCACCCGAGCGGGGACTAGCACAGATACGCAGTATTTT
NA 13 NA TRBJ2-5 TRBV3-1 CASIQDGWGTQYF TGTGCCAGCATCCAAGATGGGTGGGGGACCCAGTACTTC
NA 14 NA TRBJ1-5 TRBV20-1 CSASLDSGPGTQHF TGCAGTGCTAGTCTGGACAGCGGCCCGGGGACCCAGCATTTT
NA 15 NA TRBJ2-1 TRBV4-1 CASSQDRPAYNEQFF TGCGCCAGCAGCCAAGACAGGCCGGCCTACAATGAGCAGTTCTTC
NA 16 TRBD2 TRBJ2-1 TRBV11-2 CASSSKLAGGYNEQFF TGTGCCAGCAGCTCCAAACTAGCGGGAGGCTACAATGAGCAGTTCTTC
NA 13 NA TRBJ2-3 TRBV7-6 CASSLEGPDTQYF TGTGCCAGCAGCTTAGAAGGTCCAGATACGCAGTATTTT
NA 11 NA TRBJ1-1 TRBV6-5 CASSYGNEAFF TGTGCCAGCAGTTACGGCAATGAAGCTTTCTTT
NA 13 NA TRBJ2-1 TRBV7-2 CASSPPPHNEQFF TGTGCCAGCAGCCCCCCTCCCCACAATGAGCAGTTCTTC
hyperexpanded 11 NA TRBJ1-1 TRBV7-9 CASSRQPEAFF TGTGCCAGCAGCCGACAACCTGAAGCTTTCTTT
few 16 NA TRBJ2-2 TRBV11-2 CASSLVSSSGTGELFF TGTGCCAGCAGCTTAGTCTCTAGCTCGGGGACCGGGGAGCTGTTTTTT
NA 14 NA TRBJ2-2 TRBV6-4 CASSAPRGAGELFF TGTGCCAGCAGTGCCCCTCGGGGTGCCGGGGAGCTGTTTTTT
medium-sized 14 NA TRBJ1-2 TRBV20-1 CSARDRGQEGGYTF TGCAGTGCTAGAGACCGGGGCCAGGAGGGTGGCTACACCTTC
medium-sized 13 NA TRBJ1-2 TRBV7-9 CASSLGPNYGYTF TGTGCCAGCAGCTTAGGGCCCAACTATGGCTACACCTTC
NA 12 NA TRBJ2-7 TRBV5-8 CASSLDSLAQYF TGTGCCAGCAGCTTGGACAGTCTCGCGCAGTACTTC
medium-sized 20 TRBD2 TRBJ2-3 TRBV14 CASSQEAPGLVFRSTDTQYF TGTGCCAGCAGCCAAGAGGCGCCGGGACTAGTATTTCGCAGCACAGATACGCAGTATTTT
NA 16 NA TRBJ2-7 TRBV27 CASSPRGLVITYEQYF TGTGCCAGCAGTCCAAGGGGGTTGGTAATTACGTACGAGCAGTACTTC
NA 15 TRBD1 TRBJ2-7 TRBV28 CASSSLHRGTYEQYF TGTGCCAGCAGCTCTCTGCACAGGGGAACCTACGAGCAGTACTTC
many 15 NA TRBJ2-3 TRBV6-1 CASSDSHASTDTQYF TGTGCCAGCAGCGATTCACATGCTAGTACAGATACGCAGTATTTT
many 13 NA TRBJ1-1 TRBV4-3 CASSPALATEAFF TGCGCCAGCAGCCCGGCCTTAGCCACTGAAGCTTTCTTT
many 13 NA TRBJ1-6 TRBV15 CATSRGTGSPLHF TGTGCCACCAGCAGAGGGACGGGTTCACCCCTCCACTTT
medium-sized 12 NA TRBJ1-4 TRBV19 CASRTPDEKLFF TGTGCCAGTAGAACACCGGATGAAAAACTGTTTTTT
NA 20 NA TRBJ2-1 TRBV10-1 CASRPTAGGAGTTDGFEQFF TGCGCCAGCAGACCTACGGCAGGGGGCGCCGGGACTACGGACGGGTTTGAGCAGTTCTTC
few 14 TRBD2 TRBJ2-3 TRBV7-6 CASTLAGVTDTQYF TGTGCCAGCACCCTAGCGGGAGTGACAGATACGCAGTATTTT
NA 15 TRBD2 TRBJ2-7 TRBV20-1 CSASTTSGRINEQYF TGCAGTGCTTCGACAACTAGCGGGAGGATAAACGAGCAGTACTTC
NA 13 NA TRBJ2-4 TRBV27 CASRGTTIGIQYF TGTGCCAGTAGGGGGACCACAATCGGGATTCAGTACTTC
medium-sized 15 TRBD1 TRBJ1-1 TRBV9 CASSVADRVGTEAFF TGTGCCAGCAGCGTAGCCGACAGGGTGGGAACTGAAGCTTTCTTT
medium-sized 14 TRBD1 TRBJ2-1 TRBV6-6 CASSYGQADNEQFF TGTGCCAGCAGTTACGGACAGGCGGACAATGAGCAGTTCTTC
NA 15 NA TRBJ2-5 TRBV5-1 CASSLGPNLSETQYF TGCGCCAGCAGCTTGGGGCCTAATTTGTCAGAGACCCAGTACTTC
medium-sized 13 TRBD1 TRBJ1-6 TRBV12-3/TRBV12-4 CASTLTGNSPLHF TGTGCCAGCACCCTGACAGGGAATTCACCCCTCCACTTT
few 15 TRBD1 TRBJ1-1 TRBV2 CASYGTGGQNTEAFF TGTGCCAGCTATGGGACAGGGGGCCAAAACACTGAAGCTTTCTTT
medium-sized 16 NA TRBJ2-5 TRBV27 CASSRLGEAYQETQYF TGTGCCAGCAGTCGGCTAGGGGAAGCATACCAAGAGACCCAGTACTTC
few 14 NA TRBJ2-7 TRBV12-3/TRBV12-4 CASSLGGNSYEQYF TGTGCCAGCAGTTTAGGTGGGAACTCCTACGAGCAGTACTTC
many 13 TRBD2 TRBJ2-7 TRBV6-1 CASKASGSDEQYF TGTGCCAGCAAGGCTAGCGGGAGTGACGAGCAGTACTTC
NA 13 TRBD2 TRBJ2-2 TRBV27 CASSFSGLGELFF TGTGCCAGCAGTTTTAGCGGGTTAGGGGAGCTGTTTTTT